Shown below are 11 T cell receptor beta chains from a single sample sequenced in a study of CD8+CD57+ T cells in acquired aplastic anemia. TCR beta VDJ and CDR3 profiles were obtained from a genomic DNA template. Each CDR3 protein is one row after TCRdb ran MiXCR on the reads. The table lists 160,000 or so distinct CDR3 sequences, around 50% of them singletons, with approximately 3% in the top ten. Sequencing was done on patients that had shown CD8+CD57+ cell expansion by flow cytometry. Sample: sorted CD4+, CD8+, or CD8+CD57+ T cells (not recorded which) from PBMCs. All receptors derive from a human donor with aplastic anemia.

The chain links TRBV24-1 to TRBJ1-2; TRBD1 is a possible D gene (5 bases). CDR1 and CDR2 from the germline V gene are KGHDR and SFDVKD. The CDR3 length is 13 residues. V lost 5 bases, J lost 2 bases, and 8 bases lay in between. The CDR3 DNA reads TGTGCCACCAGTGTGACAGAAAACTATGGCTACACCTTC. Translated: CATSVTENYGYTF.

This clonotype was recorded only once. The junction shows a germline mismatch at one end, possibly a read error. The chain joins TRBV19 to TRBJ1-1; no clear D. The V gene's germline CDR1 is LNHDA and CDR2 SQIVND (reference sequence). The CDR3 sequence is 13 residues long. DNA of the CDR3: TGTGCCAGTAGTAGTCAATTGAACACTGAAGCTTTATTT. This encodes CASSSQLNTEALF.

The chain carries TRBV29-1 and TRBJ2-2, with D unresolved. V shed 4 bases and J shed 7 bases, with 10 bases lying between them. CDR3 length: 12 residues. Germline CDR1 SQVTM, CDR2 ANQGSEA. This CDR3 is CSVVGPLGELFF. The CDR3 coding sequence is TGCAGCGTTGTCGGGCCTCTCGGGGAGCTGTTTTTT.

This clonotype was observed many times. The chain has TRBV11-2 and TRBJ2-1; 8 bases match TRBD1. This CDR3 is built from 13 residues. Trimming at V came to 3 bases and at J to 10 bases, leaving 5 bases not matched to a gene. Looked up from germline, CDR1 is SGHAT and CDR2 is FQNNGV. CDR3 bases: TGTGCCAGCAGCTTCAGGGGGCAAGGGGAGCAGTTCTTC. Translation: CASSFRGQGEQFF.

The chain couples TRBV9 to TRBJ1-1; TRBD1 might be the D (5 bases). The length of the CDR3 is 14 residues. Looked up from germline, CDR1 is SGDLS and CDR2 is YYNGEE. Trimming took 0 bases from V and 0 from J, leaving 6 bases between them. CDR3 nucleotide sequence: TGTGCCAGCAGCGTAGGGGACGTGAACACTGAAGCTTTCTTT. This sequence encodes CASSVGDVNTEAFF.

The chain combines TRBV20-1 with TRBJ2-1, with 8 bases that match TRBD2. Germline loops: CDR1 DFQATT, CDR2 SNEGSKA (reference sequence). This CDR3 spans 14 amino acids. The CDR3 coding sequence is TGCAGCGCCATACAGCGGGGGAGAAACAATGAGCAGTTCTTC. It yields the protein CSAIQRGRNNEQFF.

This clonotype has at least ten counts. J is TRBJ1-1 and V is TRBV6-6, with TRBD1 as a possible D gene (6 bases). Germline V gene lookup returns CDR1 MNHNY and CDR2 SVGAGI (reference sequence). The CDR3 spans 12 residues. CDR3 amino acids: CAVGRGDTEAFF. For the CDR3, the DNA is TGTGCGGTTGGCAGGGGAGACACTGAAGCTTTCTTT.

The sample holds one count of this clonotype. The genes are TRBV24-1 and TRBJ2-7, with D perhaps TRBD1 (6 bases). Trimming shortened V by 4 bases and J by 4 bases, and 16 bases separated the two germline ends. Germline V gene sequence: CDR1 KGHDR, CDR2 SFDVKD. There are 15 residues in the CDR3. The CDR3 DNA reads TGTGCCACCAGTGAGTCGGGACAAGGCCGTTACGAGCAGTACTTC. It encodes CATSESGQGRYEQYF.

The chain couples TRBV12-3 or TRBV12-4 to TRBJ1-3, with TRBD1 as a possible D gene (6 bases). V lost 2 bases, J lost 0 bases, and 11 bases lay in between. CDR3 size: 16 residues. CDR3 coding DNA: TGTGCCAGCAGTTTAACGACGACAGGCTCTGGAAACACCATATATTTT. This gives the protein CASSLTTTGSGNTIYF.

V usage is TRBV5-8 and J usage is TRBJ2-5, with 7 bases identical to TRBD1. The V and J ends lost 2 bases and 3 bases, in that order; junction bases with no gene match: 4. The germline gives CDR1 SGHTS, CDR2 YDEGEE. The CDR3 loop spans 14 amino acids. CDR3 loop: CASSFPDREETQYF. CDR3 in DNA: TGTGCCAGCAGCTTCCCAGACAGGGAAGAGACCCAGTACTTC. The whole variable domain, filled in from reference TRBV5-8 and TRBJ2-5, reads EAGVTQSPTHLIKTRGQQATLRCSPISGHTSVYWYQQALGLGLQFLLWYDEGEERNRGNFPPRFSGRQFPNYSSELNVNALELEDSALYLCASSFPDREETQYFGPGTRLLVL.

V gene TRBV28 combines with J gene TRBJ2-7; D gene unclear. The length of the CDR3 is 13 residues. V lost 2 bases to trimming and J lost 3 bases, with 8 bases between them. Germline V gene data show CDR1 as MDHEN and CDR2 as SYDVKM. CDR3 loop: CASSLGSDYEQYF. CDR3 bases: TGTGCCAGCAGTTTAGGGTCTGACTACGAGCAGTACTTC. Complete variable domain (other parts from reference TRBV28 and TRBJ2-7): DVKVTQSSRYLVKRTGEKVFLECVQDMDHENMFWYRQDPGLGLRLIYFSYDVKMKEKGDIPEGYSVSREKKERFSLILESASTNQTSMYLCASSLGSDYEQYFGPGTRLTVT.